This T cell receptor beta chain was sequenced for a study of blood T cell repertoires in COVID-19. Study-wide background: Collection of acute and convalescent COVID-19 samples took place in the United States, Italy and Spain. The cDNA or gDNA used as material had been derived from T cells, B-cell-depleted T cells, or PBMCs.

Symptom resolution, clearance, or two negative PCRs marked the recovered donors of Cohort 3. This CDR3 is 16 amino acids long. Germline-derived CDR1 and CDR2 are LGHNA and YSLEER. V dropped 2 bases and J dropped 6 bases, with 19 bases sitting between them. Clones were read by immunoSEQ multiplex PCR, and TCRdb kept only the in-frame ones, dropping some. Of 250,000 to 350,000 clones detected, roughly 87% appear once; the ten largest clones hold around 5.9%. The chain carries TRBV4-3 and TRBJ1-2; possibly TRBD1 for D (5 bases). The source of this sequence is a woman younger than 45 who had recovered from COVID-19. The material sequenced was PBMCs or T cells enriched from blood (not recorded which). The CDR3 here is CASSQSPTIGGDGYTF. CDR3 nucleotide sequence: TGCGCCAGCAGCCAAAGTCCCACGATTGGGGGGGATGGCTACACCTTC.